The clone carrying this TCR beta chain was picked up many times. Its specificity is unknown. This sample is part of a study of response to subunit inactivated influenza vaccine. Study-level results: Few additional T cells are recruited per seasonal influenza vaccination, authors suggested.

Each CDR3 protein gets one entry after TCRdb re-called the RT-PCR reads with MiXCR. The sample has hundreds of thousands of distinct CDR3 sequences; roughly 14% are singletons. The material was PBMCs from blood, obtained about 12 days after vaccination. The sequence was obtained from a man in his fifties or sixties who received an inactivated influenza vaccine.

CDR3 sequence (DNA): TGCGCCAGCAGCCAAGATATCTCGGCGGGGGGGCTTGAGCAGTACTTC. It codes for CASSQDISAGGLEQYF. V and J are TRBV4-1 and TRBJ2-7; 9 nucleotides agree with TRBD2. The trim removed 0 bases at V and 7 bases at J, leaving 10 bases unmatched. Per germline, CDR1 MGHRA and CDR2 YSYEKL. The CDR3 runs to 16 residues.